The clone carrying this T cell receptor beta chain was found many times. MiXCR was run by TCRdb on the RT-PCR reads, yielding one entry per CDR3 protein. The sample holds about 540,000 distinct CDR3 sequences; approximately 24% are singletons and the top ten take around 2.8%. This record comes from a study of response to subunit inactivated influenza vaccine. The germline V gene encodes CDR1 SGHAT and CDR2 FQNNGV. V lost 0 bases and J 4 bases, leaving 3 bases between the germline ends. The CDR3 runs 12 residues. These data were also reused for a study on T cells expressing NK-cell markers. That work states: 5'RACE template switching built TCR beta cDNA with unique molecular identifiers.

This chain joins TRBV11-2 and TRBJ1-2; D ambiguous. This clonotype originated in a man aged 50 to 60 who received an inactivated influenza vaccine. The material sequenced was CD4+ T cells sorted from PBMCs, taken approximately 13 days after vaccination. This CDR3 is CASSLDRYGYTF. For the CDR3, the DNA is TGTGCCAGCAGCTTAGACCGCTATGGCTACACCTTC.